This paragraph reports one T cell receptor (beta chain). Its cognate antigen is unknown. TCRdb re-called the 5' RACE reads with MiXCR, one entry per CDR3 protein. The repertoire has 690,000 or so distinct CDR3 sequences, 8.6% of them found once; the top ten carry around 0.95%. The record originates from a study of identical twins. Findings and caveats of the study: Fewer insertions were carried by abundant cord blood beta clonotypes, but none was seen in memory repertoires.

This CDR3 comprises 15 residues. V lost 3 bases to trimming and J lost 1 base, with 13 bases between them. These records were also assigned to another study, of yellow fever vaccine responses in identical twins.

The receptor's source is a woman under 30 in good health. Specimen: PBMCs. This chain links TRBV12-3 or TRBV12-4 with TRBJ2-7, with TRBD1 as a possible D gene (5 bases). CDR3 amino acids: CASSFGAGRSYEQYF. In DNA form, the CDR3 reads TGTGCCAGCAGTTTTGGGGCAGGTCGTTCCTACGAGCAGTACTTC.